The 30 T cell receptor beta chains presented below share a single source sample, sequenced in a study of T cells in narcolepsy. Sequenced by immunoSEQ multiplex PCR; TCRdb stores in-frame clones only, minus some. Of roughly 20,000 clones listed, roughly four fifths are singletons. The sample consisted of memory (CD45RA-) CD4+ T cells from blood. The receptors derive from a human donor in good health.

This clone was seen once. The genes are TRBV14 and TRBJ2-1; D uncertain. The CDR3 runs 18 residues. V lost 0 bases and J lost 3, with 18 bases in between. Germline CDR1 SGHDN, CDR2 FVKESK. CDR3 protein: CASSQDSRPGLRYNEQFF. The DNA for the CDR3 is TGTGCCAGCAGCCAAGATAGTCGGCCCGGCCTTCGCTACAATGAGCAGTTCTTC.

CDR3 in DNA: TGTGCCAGCAGCTCTAGATCGGGGGGAGGAGAAAAACTGTTTTTT. Its protein is CASSSRSGGGEKLFF. The V call is TRBV28, the J call TRBJ1-4; TRBD1 is a possible D gene (5 bases). This CDR3 comprises 15 residues. Deletions cut 6 bases from V and 8 bases from J, with 19 bases between. Germline V gives CDR1 MDHEN, CDR2 SYDVKM.

V usage is TRBV5-4 and J usage is TRBJ1-3, with D possibly TRBD1 on 5 matching bases. Trimming pared 7 bases from V and 7 bases from J, leaving 15 bases between. The CDR3 runs 13 residues. Germline values: CDR1 SGHNT, CDR2 YYREEE (reference sequence). DNA for the CDR3: TGTGCCAGCCAGGCAGGAGGGGCGAACACCATATATTTT. Residues: CASQAGGANTIYF.

This clone was observed a few times. The chain carries TRBV9 and TRBJ1-1; D gene uncertain. The CDR3 is 15 amino acids. Germline CDR1 SGDLS, CDR2 YYNGEE. The V gene lost 0 bases and the J gene lost 1 base, with 10 bases spanning the gap. The CDR3 loop is CASSVDDRRNTEAFF. The CDR3 DNA reads TGTGCCAGCAGCGTAGACGATCGGAGGAACACTGAAGCTTTCTTT.

With respect to this clone: Different DNA sequences within this sample yield the same CDR3. The rearrangement uses TRBV29-1 and TRBJ2-3; TRBD2 is a possible D gene (6 bases). Trimming took 3 bases from V and 6 from J, leaving 13 bases between them. The CDR3 spans 13 residues. Germline lookup yields CDR1 SQVTM and CDR2 ANQGSEA. Here the CDR3 reads CSVEGGGSDTQYF. CDR3 DNA sequence: TGCAGCGTTGAGGGGGGAGGTTCGGATACGCAGTATTTT.

The chain uses TRBV29-1 and TRBJ2-5; D may be TRBD2 (6 bases). Germline V CDR1 and CDR2: SQVTM, ANQGSEA. Deletions cut 4 bases from V and 3 bases from J, with 9 bases between. CDR3 size: 12 residues. DNA of the CDR3: TGCAGCGTTGCTTGGACTAAAGAGACCCAGTACTTC. It codes for CSVAWTKETQYF. The variable domain in full, with the rest retrieved from reference TRBV29-1 and TRBJ2-5, is SAVISQKPSRDICQRGTSLTIQCQVDSQVTMMFWYRQQPGQSLTLIATANQGSEATYESGFVIDKFPISRPNLTFSTLTVSNMSPEDSSIYLCSVAWTKETQYFGPGTRLLVL.

The chain uses TRBV4-2 and TRBJ2-3; D might be TRBD2 (5 bases). Trimming removed 0 bases from V and 1 base from J, with 11 bases in between. The CDR3 is made up of 16 amino acids. The germline V gene has CDR1 LGHNA and CDR2 YNFKEQ. CDR3 protein: CASSQEASPRTDTQYF. Written as DNA, the CDR3 is TGTGCCAGCAGCCAAGAAGCTAGCCCCCGCACAGATACGCAGTATTTT.

This clone has only a few counts. The chain combines TRBV18 with TRBJ2-1; D is perhaps TRBD1 or TRBD2 (5 bases each). V lost 5 bases to trimming and J lost 9 bases, with 14 bases between them. The CDR3 spans 13 residues. Germline loops: CDR1 KGHSH, CDR2 LQKENI. CDR3 sequence reads: CASSSTSDSEQFF. Here the CDR3 DNA reads TGTGCCAGCTCATCTACTAGTGACAGTGAGCAGTTCTTC.

This chain links TRBV25-1 with TRBJ1-3, with D hard to call. The length of the CDR3 is 14 residues. V shed 1 base and J shed 3 bases, with 7 bases lying between them. CDR1 MGHDK and CDR2 SYGVNS come from the germline V gene. As DNA, the CDR3 is TGTGCCAGCAGTGAATCGAGAGTTGGAAACACCATATATTTT. It translates to CASSESRVGNTIYF.

There are a few counts of this clone. The chain has TRBV6-5 and TRBJ2-1, with 9 bases lining up with TRBD2. Trimming removed 8 bases from V and 7 bases from J; junction bases left unmatched: 9. The CDR3 length is 14 residues. In germline, CDR1 is MNHEY, CDR2 SVGAGI. The CDR3 here is CASSEREVWNEQFF. CDR3 bases: TGTGCCAGCTCGGAGCGGGAGGTTTGGAATGAGCAGTTCTTC.

The chain has TRBV7-3 and TRBJ2-1; 10 bases line up with TRBD2. The length of the CDR3 is 15 residues. Germline CDR1 SGHTA, CDR2 FQGTGA. Trimming took 3 bases from V and 4 from J; bases not matched to a gene: 3. In DNA form, the CDR3 reads TGTGCCAGCAGCTTGAGACTAGCGGGTTACAATGAGCAGTTCTTC. It yields the protein CASSLRLAGYNEQFF. Filled out from reference TRBV7-3 and TRBJ2-1, the complete variable domain reads GAGVSQTPSNKVTEKGKYVELRCDPISGHTALYWYRQSLGQGPEFLIYFQGTGAADDSGLPNDRFFAVRPEGSVSTLKIQRTERGDSAVYLCASSLRLAGYNEQFFGPGTRLTVL.

This clone appeared once. The rearrangement uses TRBV9 and TRBJ2-3; D might be TRBD2 (6 bases). Germline V CDR1 and CDR2: SGDLS, YYNGEE. V lost 4 bases and J lost 0, with 21 bases in between. This CDR3 contains 18 residues. The CDR3 DNA reads as TGTGCCAGCAGCCTCGCCGGGGGTAAAAGTTCAAGCACAGATACGCAGTATTTT. As protein: CASSLAGGKSSSTDTQYF.

The chain carries TRBV6-1 and TRBJ2-7; 11 bases match TRBD1. Germline CDR1 is MNHNS and CDR2 is SASEGT. The CDR3 contains 15 residues. Trimming cost V 4 bases and J 4 bases; bases outside gene matches: 6. CDR3 amino acids: CASSVVGTGGYEQYF. The CDR3 DNA sequence: TGTGCCAGCAGTGTGGTAGGGACAGGGGGATACGAGCAGTACTTC.

There are a few counts of this clone. The genes are TRBV28 and TRBJ1-5, with 8 bases identical to TRBD1. V trimming: 6 bases; J trimming: 4 bases; junction bases outside the gene matches: 2. Germline CDR1 MDHEN, CDR2 SYDVKM. The CDR3 is made up of 13 amino acids. DNA for the CDR3: TGTGCCAGCAGACGGACAGGGAATCAGCCCCAGCATTTT. It codes for CASRRTGNQPQHF.

The V and J genes are TRBV6-1 and TRBJ2-2, with 10 bases aligning to TRBD2. The J segment lost 2 bases and the V segment lost 7 bases, leaving 4 bases of the junction unmatched. The length of the CDR3 is 15 residues. The germline V gene encodes CDR1 MNHNS and CDR2 SASEGT. CDR3 amino acids: CASTLAGANTGELFF. In DNA form, the CDR3 reads TGTGCCAGCACCCTAGCGGGGGCAAACACCGGGGAGCTGTTTTTT.

This chain connects TRBV14 to TRBJ2-5; TRBD2 matches at 8 bases. The germline CDR1 and CDR2 sequences are SGHDN and FVKESK. The ends lost 5 bases at V and 7 bases at J; junction bases unmatched: 12. The CDR3 is 15 amino acids. This chain's CDR3 is CASSETSGGFVTQYF. The CDR3 DNA sequence: TGTGCCAGCAGCGAAACGAGCGGGGGTTTTGTGACCCAGTACTTC. The variable domain in full, completed from reference TRBV14 and TRBJ2-5, reads EAGVTQFPSHSVIEKGQTVTLRCDPISGHDNLYWYRRVMGKEIKFLLHFVKESKQDESGMPNNRFLAERTGGTYSTLKVQPAELEDSGVYFCASSETSGGFVTQYFGPGTRLLVL.

This clone was detected once. V usage is TRBV6-1 and J usage is TRBJ1-5; D gene uncertain. This CDR3 spans 12 amino acids. CDR1 and CDR2 from the germline V gene are MNHNS and SASEGT. Trimming stripped 7 bases from V and 7 bases from J, with 11 bases between. The CDR3 protein is CASKEGRQPQHF. CDR3 nucleotide sequence: TGTGCCAGCAAGGAAGGGAGGCAGCCCCAGCATTTT.

The V call is TRBV6-1, the J call TRBJ2-6; 8 bases are a match to TRBD2. CDR3 length: 19 amino acids. Germline V gene lookup returns CDR1 MNHNS and CDR2 SASEGT. With 0 bases clipped from V and 0 bases from J, the junction kept 7 bases outside the gene matches. Here the CDR3 reads CASSEATSGGGSGANVLTF. CDR3 bases: TGTGCCAGCAGTGAAGCGACAAGCGGGGGAGGCTCTGGGGCCAACGTCCTGACTTTC.

The chain employs TRBV9 and TRBJ2-7; D remains ambiguous. V was shortened by 0 bases and J by 3 bases, with 10 bases between the two germline ends. This CDR3 has 14 amino acids. Per germline, CDR1 SGDLS and CDR2 YYNGEE. The CDR3 DNA reads TGTGCCAGCAGCGTAGCTTTGGCGAGCTACGAGCAGTACTTC. It translates to CASSVALASYEQYF.

The genes are TRBV29-1 and TRBJ2-5; the D gene is possibly TRBD2 (6 bases). Deletions cut 8 bases from V and 0 bases from J, with 13 bases between. Per germline, CDR1 SQVTM and CDR2 ANQGSEA. There are 13 residues in the CDR3. Written as DNA, the CDR3 is TGCAGCTCGGGGGAACAGCACCAAGAGACCCAGTACTTC. Amino acids: CSSGEQHQETQYF. The entire variable domain, with the rest obtained from reference TRBV29-1 and TRBJ2-5, is as follows: SAVISQKPSRDICQRGTSLTIQCQVDSQVTMMFWYRQQPGQSLTLIATANQGSEATYESGFVIDKFPISRPNLTFSTLTVSNMSPEDSSIYLCSSGEQHQETQYFGPGTRLLVL.

This sequence joins TRBV4-2 and TRBJ2-5, with a weak D call TRBD2 (5 bases). The CDR3 spans 14 residues. Per germline, CDR1 LGHNA and CDR2 YNFKEQ. The V gene lost 5 bases and the J gene lost 3 bases, with 13 bases spanning the gap. CDR3 loop: CASSSAGSKETQYF. The CDR3 bases are TGTGCCAGCAGCAGCGCGGGTAGCAAAGAGACCCAGTACTTC.

This chain uses TRBV4-3 with TRBJ1-2, with 7 bases lining up with TRBD1. After removal of 4 bases from V and 0 bases from J, the junction contained 11 bases not matched to a gene. Looked up from germline, CDR1 is LGHNA and CDR2 is YSLEER. This CDR3 is built from 17 residues. The CDR3 coding sequence is TGCGCCAGCAGCCGGGGGGGTGGGACAGCTTCTAACTATGGCTACACCTTC. It is translated as CASSRGGGTASNYGYTF.

The rearrangement joins TRBV2 to TRBJ2-7, with 7 bases fitting TRBD2. V gave up 3 bases and J gave up 4 bases; unmatched junction bases: 9. The CDR3 contains 15 residues. Germline V CDR1 and CDR2: SNHLY, FYNNEI. The CDR3 here is CASSDGREGDYEQYF. For the CDR3, the DNA is TGTGCCAGCAGTGACGGCAGGGAGGGAGATTACGAGCAGTACTTC.

The chain joins TRBV5-4 to TRBJ2-7; a possible D gene is TRBD1 (5 bases). CDR1 is SGHNT, CDR2 YYREEE, per germline (reference sequence). The CDR3 covers 15 residues. The V end was cut by 5 bases, the J end by 3 bases, with 18 bases between. The DNA for the CDR3 is TGTGCCAGCAGTCCCGACAGCCTACACGTCTACGAGCAGTACTTC. It encodes CASSPDSLHVYEQYF.

The CDR3 spells CASSQGQGTGTEAFF. CDR3 bases: TGTGCCAGCAGCCAGGGACAGGGAACGGGCACTGAAGCTTTCTTT. The chain links TRBV4-2 to TRBJ1-1; 9 bases are a match to TRBD1. The germline V gene encodes CDR1 LGHNA and CDR2 YNFKEQ. The CDR3 is made up of 15 amino acids. J lost 4 bases, V lost 3 bases, and 6 bases had no gene match.

V usage is TRBV11-1 and J usage is TRBJ1-3, with no clear D. This CDR3 is 15 amino acids long. Germline-derived CDR1 and CDR2 are SGHAT and FQDESV (reference sequence). V was trimmed by 5 bases and J by 0 bases, leaving 11 bases between them. This CDR3 is CASSPGADSGNTIYF. The CDR3, as DNA: TGTGCCAGCAGCCCAGGAGCAGACTCTGGAAACACCATATATTTT.

This clone was seen only a few times. The V and J genes are TRBV28 and TRBJ1-2; D might be TRBD1 (5 bases). The CDR3 loop spans 16 amino acids. CDR1 is MDHEN and CDR2 is SYDVKM in the germline V gene. V shed 5 bases and J shed 5 bases, with 21 bases lying between them. Here the CDR3 DNA reads TGTGCCAGCAGTCCCCCCAGGGTATTGGCTCCTTATGGCTACACCTTC. It specifies CASSPPRVLAPYGYTF.

This chain links TRBV6-6 with TRBJ1-5; 9 bases align to TRBD1. The germline V gene encodes CDR1 MNHNY and CDR2 SVGAGI (reference sequence). The CDR3 loop spans 13 amino acids. Trimming took 6 bases from V and 9 from J; bases not matched to a gene: 6. The CDR3 loop is CASSGTGLGPQHF. The CDR3 region has the DNA TGTGCCAGCAGCGGGACAGGGCTCGGGCCCCAGCATTTT.

The chain has TRBV6-5 and TRBJ2-1; no firm D call. The CDR3 is 14 amino acids. V was trimmed by 2 bases and J by 5 bases, leaving 10 bases between them. Germline V gene lookup returns CDR1 MNHEY and CDR2 SVGAGI. The CDR3, as DNA: TGTGCCAGCAGTTACACAATCACAGACAATGAGCAGTTCTTC. This codes for CASSYTITDNEQFF.

This chain joins TRBV18 and TRBJ1-3; 11 bases fit TRBD1. V was clipped by 2 bases and J by 8 bases; unmatched bases: 2. Germline CDR1 and CDR2: KGHSH and LQKENI. The CDR3 contains 14 residues. The CDR3 reads CASSPGQGADTIYF. The CDR3 DNA reads TGTGCCAGCTCACCAGGACAGGGGGCGGACACCATATATTTT. The full variable domain, in which reference TRBV18 and TRBJ1-3 provide the parts outside the CDR3, is NAGVMQNPRHLVRRRGQEARLRCSPMKGHSHVYWYRQLPEEGLKFMVYLQKENIIDESGMPKERFSAEFPKEGPSILRIQQVVRGDSAAYFCASSPGQGADTIYFGEGSWLTVV.